Included here is one T cell receptor (beta chain) sequence, with context. Its antigen specificity is not known. It has no much larger one-base neighbor in the sample; base qualities were not kept. The sample belongs to a study of blood T cell repertoires in COVID-19 (TCRdb year 2020). Notes on the research overall: Collaborator samples came from the United States, Italy and Spain and covered acute and convalescent phases of COVID-19. The material from the prospective study consisted of cDNA or gDNA derived from T cells, B-cell-depleted T cells, or PBMCs. The dataset comprised deeply sampled blood TCRbeta repertoires from subjects exposed to, actively infected with, or recovered from COVID-19. The repertoires were released in a freely available public database meant as a resource for research on the immune response to SARS-CoV-2. The samples were drawn from two sources: the first 160 participants of the ongoing ImmuneRACE study, and 1,200 or so subjects contributed by 6 global collaborators. Nearly every sample came with metadata listing a de-identified subject ID, COVID-19 status, age in years and sex. Where HLA class I and class II types were available, the types were taken from metadata supplied by the sample provider, not from assay-based typing. Summary of the overall study and its limitations: Clinical and demographic metadata were provided uncurated, with the amount varying by source and participant.

TCRbeta CDR3 regions were amplified from genomic DNA by means of the immunoSEQ Assay, a bias-controlled multiplex PCR. Regarding the original processing steps: Within the assay, amplification of reference gene primers was used to estimate how many nucleated cells each sample contained. To quantify the absolute abundance of each unique TCRbeta CDR3 rearrangement, sequence reads were collapsed and filtered. Productive Simpson clonality was computed per sample as the square root of Simpson's diversity index over productive rearrangements. In its TCRdb copy, this immuneACCESS table keeps in-frame sequences only and misses some clones. Where compared with another copy, unresolved V genes explain less than half of these, and the others have no known cause. The V and J calls and clone size are taken from that table; D and trimming were inferred from the DNA. The sample yields 120,000 to 150,000 clones; approximately 85% were counted once. The ten largest clones add up to 2.5% to 3.5% of the sample.

The collaborating institutions used their own protocols to collect whole blood in K2EDTA tubes. For TCRbeta analysis, collaborators shipped samples as frozen whole blood, isolated PBMCs, or DNA extracted from either of those sample types. The CDR3 measures 14 amino acids from cysteine to phenylalanine. Only CDR3 DNA remains: 42 bases, in frame from the first base. The germline V gene provides CDR1 SGHRS and CDR2 YFSETQ. V is pared back by 4 bases and J by 0 bases, with 11 bases lying between the germline termini. The V gene is TRBV5-1 and the J gene is TRBJ2-7; the D segment cannot be called with confidence. The sample was peripheral blood. The receptor comes from a man aged 50 or older with acute or convalescent COVID-19. The DNA sequence is TGCGCCAGCAGCCCAACCCCCAGCTCCTACGAGCAGTACTTC. It translates as CASSPTPSSYEQYF.